One sample yielded the 16 T cell receptor beta chains listed below, sequenced in a study of T cell responses to AZD1222 COVID-19 vaccine. The assay was immunoSEQ multiplex PCR, and TCRdb's table has in-frame clones only and misses some. Of 150,000 to 200,000 clones in the sample, roughly nine tenths were seen once. The input for sequencing was peripheral blood, taken 28 days after the second AZD1222 dose. The receptor source for this set is an adult who received the AZD1222 COVID-19 vaccine.

The chain combines TRBV2 with TRBJ2-3; perhaps TRBD1 as D (5 bases). The CDR3 has 14 amino acids. CDR1 SNHLY and CDR2 FYNNEI come from the germline V gene. Trimming took off 4 bases at V and 0 bases at J, with 8 bases between the two ends. CDR3 in DNA: TGTGCCAGCAGTGGGACATTTAGCACAGATACGCAGTATTTT. Protein: CASSGTFSTDTQYF.

This clone came up a few times. This sequence joins TRBV19 and TRBJ1-6, with D possibly being TRBD1 (5 bases). Germline assignment: CDR1 LNHDA and CDR2 SQIVND (reference sequence). Trimming took off 3 bases at V and 7 bases at J, with 13 bases between the two ends. The CDR3 is made up of 15 amino acids. In DNA form, the CDR3 reads TGTGCCAGTAGTATTTTTGGGGAGGGGAATTCACCCCTCCACTTT. As protein: CASSIFGEGNSPLHF.

This chain joins TRBV6-1 and TRBJ2-7; 9 positions agree with TRBD1. The V gene's germline CDR1 is MNHNS and CDR2 SASEGT. The CDR3 consists of 15 residues. With 3 bases clipped from V and 5 bases from J, the junction kept 8 bases outside the gene matches. The CDR3 DNA reads as TGTGCCAGCAGTGAGCCGGGACAGGGTCTCCACGAGCAGTACTTC. Amino acid sequence: CASSEPGQGLHEQYF.

This clone was seen only once. The V gene is TRBV7-2, the J gene TRBJ1-4; unclear D gene. Germline lookup yields CDR1 SGHTA and CDR2 FQGNSA. The V and J ends lost 2 bases and 5 bases respectively, with 3 bases between them. The CDR3 covers 12 residues. CDR3 bases: TGTGCCAGCAGCTTAATAAATGAAAAACTGTTTTTT. Translated, it gives CASSLINEKLFF. The full variable domain, in which reference TRBV7-2 and TRBJ1-4 provide the parts outside the CDR3, is GAGVSQSPSNKVTEKGKDVELRCDPISGHTALYWYRQSLGQGLEFLIYFQGNSAPDKSGLPSDRFSAERTGGSVSTLTIQRTQQEDSAVYLCASSLINEKLFFGSGTQLSVL.

DNA for the CDR3: TGTGCCAGTAGTATTACCCGACAAACGAGCTACACCTTC. Its translation: CASSITRQTSYTF. The V gene is TRBV19, the J gene TRBJ1-2; the D is unclear. Germline V gene data show CDR1 as LNHDA and CDR2 as SQIVND (reference sequence). V was clipped by 3 bases and J by 9 bases, with 14 bases between them. This CDR3 contains 13 residues.

Only a few counts were recorded for this clone. The genes are TRBV3-1 (or the pseudogene TRBV3-2) and TRBJ1-1; 7 positions agree with TRBD1. The CDR3 is 14 residues long. The germline V gene has CDR1 LGHDT and CDR2 YNNKEL (reference sequence). The V gene end was trimmed by 5 bases and the J gene end by 4 bases; junction bases not matched to a gene: 7. Here the CDR3 reads CASSKTGLGTEAFF. The CDR3 DNA follows: TGTGCCAGCAGCAAGACAGGGTTGGGCACTGAAGCTTTCTTT.

This clone showed up just once. The chain combines TRBV7-3 with TRBJ2-1; 12 bases are a match to TRBD2. Germline CDR1 SGHTA, CDR2 FQGTGA. V dropped 5 bases and J dropped 0; count of bases not matched to a gene: 8. The CDR3 is made up of 18 amino acids. Here the CDR3 reads CASSRRTSGDSSYNEQFF. Here the CDR3 DNA reads TGTGCCAGCAGCCGGAGGACTAGCGGGGATAGCTCCTACAATGAGCAGTTCTTC.

The V gene is TRBV5-4, the J gene TRBJ2-5; 10 bases line up with TRBD1. J gave up 5 bases and V 5 bases, and 6 bases lay outside the gene matches. The length of the CDR3 is 14 residues. Germline V CDR1 and CDR2: SGHNT, YYREEE (reference sequence). This chain's CDR3 is CASRGDRGVETQYF. The CDR3 DNA is TGTGCCAGCAGGGGGGACAGGGGTGTGGAGACCCAGTACTTC.

The chain carries TRBV7-8 and TRBJ2-3; no reliable D call. Germline loops: CDR1 SGHVS, CDR2 FQNEAQ. This CDR3 is built from 12 residues. The V end lost 6 bases, the J end lost 4 bases, and 8 bases lay between the germline ends. CDR3: CASSSWADTQYF. The CDR3 DNA is TGTGCCAGCAGTTCTTGGGCAGATACGCAGTATTTT.

This clone appeared a single time. The chain couples TRBV27 to TRBJ1-2, with TRBD1 matching over 9 bases. Germline trimming cut 5 bases from V and 5 bases from J; bases unmatched to any gene: 6. The CDR3 sequence is 14 residues long. The germline V gene has CDR1 MNHEY and CDR2 SMNVEV (reference sequence). The CDR3 here is CASSPRGTGYGYTF. In DNA form, the CDR3 reads TGTGCCAGCAGTCCCCGAGGGACAGGGTATGGCTACACCTTC.

This clone has only one observation. J is TRBJ1-3 and V is TRBV18; no clear D. V lost 2 bases, J lost 0 bases, and 8 bases lay in between. This CDR3 comprises 15 residues. The germline CDR1 and CDR2 sequences are KGHSH and LQKENI. The CDR3 spells CASSPRQNSGNTIYF. For the CDR3, the DNA is TGTGCCAGCTCACCAAGACAAAACTCTGGAAACACCATATATTTT.

V usage is TRBV4-2 and J usage is TRBJ1-2; a weak D match, TRBD1 (5 bases). The CDR3 extends over 15 amino acids. CDR1 is LGHNA, CDR2 YNFKEQ, per germline. V dropped 3 bases and J dropped 1 base, with 12 bases sitting between them. The DNA for the CDR3 is TGTGCCAGCAGCCACATTACGACAGTTAACTATGGCTACACCTTC. This encodes CASSHITTVNYGYTF.

This chain uses TRBV3-1 (or the pseudogene TRBV3-2) with TRBJ1-6; 8 nucleotides line up with TRBD1. Trimming cost V 0 bases and J 8 bases; bases outside gene matches: 6. The CDR3 sequence is 16 residues long. Germline V gene data show CDR1 as LGHDT and CDR2 as YNNKEL (reference sequence). The CDR3 loop is CASSQDGTGSYSPLHF. CDR3 coding DNA: TGTGCCAGCAGCCAAGACGGGACAGGTTCCTATTCACCCCTCCACTTT.

The genes are TRBV14 and TRBJ2-7, with 7 nucleotides matching TRBD1. V trimming: 2 bases; J trimming: 3 bases; junction bases outside the gene matches: 4. Germline V lookup: CDR1 SGHDN, CDR2 FVKESK. There are 14 residues in the CDR3. CDR3 DNA sequence: TGTGCCAGCAGCCAAATAGGACAGGACTACGAGCAGTACTTC. Protein sequence: CASSQIGQDYEQYF.

The rearrangement links TRBV6-6 to TRBJ1-1; the D gene is possibly TRBD1 (6 bases). This CDR3 spans 15 amino acids. Germline V CDR1 and CDR2: MNHNY, SVGAGI (reference sequence). Trimming took off 6 bases at V and 1 base at J, with 15 bases between the two ends. This chain's CDR3 is CASRDSNAANTEAFF. The CDR3 bases are TGTGCCAGCAGGGACAGCAACGCCGCGAACACTGAAGCTTTCTTT.

This clone has only one observation. The gene calls are TRBV27 and TRBJ1-5; a possible D gene is TRBD1 (5 bases). V was pared by 1 base and J by 5 bases, with 21 bases between. Germline loops: CDR1 MNHEY, CDR2 SMNVEV (reference sequence). This CDR3 has 18 amino acids. The CDR3 nucleotides read TGTGCCAGCAGTTTATACCCCCCCCTGGGGGTATTTGATCAGCCCCAGCATTTT. Translation gives CASSLYPPLGVFDQPQHF.